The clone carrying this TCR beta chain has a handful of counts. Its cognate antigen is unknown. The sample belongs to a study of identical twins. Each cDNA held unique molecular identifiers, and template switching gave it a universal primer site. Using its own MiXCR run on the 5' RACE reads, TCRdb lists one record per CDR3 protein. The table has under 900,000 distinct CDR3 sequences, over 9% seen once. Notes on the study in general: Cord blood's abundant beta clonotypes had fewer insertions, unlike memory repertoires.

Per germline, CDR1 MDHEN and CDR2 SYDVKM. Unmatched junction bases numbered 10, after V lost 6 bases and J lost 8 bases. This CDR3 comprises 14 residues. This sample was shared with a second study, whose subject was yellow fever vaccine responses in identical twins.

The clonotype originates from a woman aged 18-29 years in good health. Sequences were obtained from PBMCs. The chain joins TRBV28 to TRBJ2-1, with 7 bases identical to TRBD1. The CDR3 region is CASSSRQGLDEQFF. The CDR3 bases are TGTGCCAGCAGCTCCCGACAGGGTCTTGATGAGCAGTTCTTC.